The sequence of this TCR beta chain was determined in a study of T cell repertoires in cytomegalovirus infection. Study overall: Evidence of both CMV infection and a matching HLA type came from public TCR beta signatures. Study-wide results and limits: Adding up the frequency of public TCR beta families identified people who carried CMV plus the relevant HLA. HLA-C-restricted CMV clonotypes gave the most frequent clonotype in two of eight donors.

TCRdb reprocessed the reads via MiXCR and lists one record per CDR3 protein. The table shows around 530,000 distinct CDR3 sequences, with roughly 29% occurring only once. Concerning this clonotype: Its antigen is not known.

The V gene's germline CDR1 is LGHNA and CDR2 YSLEER. The CDR3 extends over 15 amino acids. The junction had 9 bases not matched to a gene; V was cut back by 0 bases and J by 10 bases. Sequences were obtained from PBMCs. V usage is TRBV4-3 and J usage is TRBJ2-1; 7 bases are a match to TRBD2. This clonotype was sampled from a human donor in good health (CMV status not recorded). Some clones in this sample may be carry-over from other donors' samples. CDR3 residues: CASSQDRSSGVEQFF. As DNA, the CDR3 is TGCGCCAGCAGCCAAGATCGATCTAGCGGAGTAGAGCAGTTCTTC.